This T cell receptor (beta chain) derives from a study of identical twins. TCRdb independently ran MiXCR on the 5' RACE reads; one entry per CDR3 protein. The sample yields approximately 700,000 distinct CDR3 sequences, over 15% seen once. This sample was also put to use in a study of T cells expressing NK-cell markers.

The sample taken for sequencing was PBMCs. The receptor was isolated from a woman aged 18-29 years in good health.

The CDR3 is CASSVGWGSYEQYF. The CDR3 bases are TGTGCCAGCAGCGTAGGTTGGGGAAGCTACGAGCAGTACTTC. V usage is TRBV9 and J usage is TRBJ2-7, with no clear D. With 0 bases removed from V and 3 bases from J, the gap between germline ends came to 10 bases. The CDR3 has 14 residues. Per germline, CDR1 SGDLS and CDR2 YYNGEE.